This T cell receptor beta chain was documented in a study of blood T cells in healthy people across ages. Using a J-beta primer mix together with a sample-barcoded 5' primer, a second PCR was run for about 7 to 12 cycles. Using its own MiXCR run on the 5' RACE reads, TCRdb lists one record per CDR3 protein. In the table there are roughly 1,800,000 distinct CDR3 sequences, 49% of which are singletons. Germline V CDR1 and CDR2: MDHEN, SYDVKM. V lost 6 bases to trimming and J lost 10 bases, with 10 bases between them. The CDR3 is 11 amino acids. This clonotype was recorded a few times. Its matching antigen is unknown. General study results and limits: A greater number of naive CD4+ cells and higher diversity distinguished long-lived donors from aged donors.

This TCR was recovered from a woman in her 40s in good health. The rearrangement links TRBV28 to TRBJ2-4, with unresolved D. Sequenced: blood. The CDR3 region is CASSLSRIQYF. CDR3 sequence (DNA): TGTGCCAGCAGCCTCTCTAGGATTCAGTACTTC.